These 24 T cell receptor beta chains were all obtained from the same sample, sequenced in a study of T cell responses to AZD1222 COVID-19 vaccine. Some clones are missing from TCRdb's copy, which holds only in-frame ones; the method was immunoSEQ multiplex PCR. The table has 150,000 or so clones, around nine tenths seen once. Sequenced material: peripheral blood, taken on day 0 of AZD1222 vaccination. Source of these receptors: an adult in good health.

The chain carries TRBV9 and TRBJ1-3; TRBD1 aligns across 7 bases. V was pared by 4 bases and J by 3 bases, with 4 bases of the junction left unmatched. The germline V gene has CDR1 SGDLS and CDR2 YYNGEE. The CDR3 runs to 14 residues. CDR3 protein: CASSPRDSGNTIYF. The CDR3 DNA is TGTGCCAGCAGCCCTCGGGACAGTGGAAACACCATATATTTT. Looking up the rest from reference TRBV9 and TRBJ1-3 gives the full variable domain: DSGVTQTPKHLITATGQRVTLRCSPRSGDLSVYWYQQSLDQGLQFLIQYYNGEERAKGNILERFSAQQFPDLHSELNLSSLELGDSALYFCASSPRDSGNTIYFGEGSWLTVV.

The genes are TRBV18 and TRBJ1-1; no definite D call. Germline V CDR1 and CDR2: KGHSH, LQKENI. Trimming removed 3 bases at V and 12 bases at J, with 17 bases between. CDR3 length: 13 residues. CDR3 DNA: TGTGCCAGCTCACCCTCGGGTCCCGACCCACCTTTCTTT. This translates into CASSPSGPDPPFF.

The chain joins TRBV5-1 to TRBJ1-3; 8 nucleotides agree with TRBD1. CDR1 SGHRS and CDR2 YFSETQ come from the germline V gene. The CDR3 spans 14 residues. J lost 4 bases, V lost 2 bases, and 2 bases had no gene match. CDR3 residues: CASSLGQGGNTIYF. In nucleotides, the CDR3 is TGCGCCAGCAGCTTAGGACAGGGCGGAAACACCATATATTTT.

V usage is TRBV18 and J usage is TRBJ1-6; the match to TRBD1 covers 7 bases. The CDR3 is 16 amino acids. Trimming took 2 bases from V and 7 from J; bases not matched to a gene: 8. The germline CDR1 and CDR2 sequences are KGHSH and LQKENI. The DNA for the CDR3 is TGTGCCAGCTCACCATGGACGACAGGGCTGAATTCACCCCTCCACTTT. It codes for CASSPWTTGLNSPLHF.

J is TRBJ2-3 and V is TRBV28, with 10 positions matching TRBD2. Germline V gene lookup returns CDR1 MDHEN and CDR2 SYDVKM. The CDR3 extends over 17 amino acids. The V segment lost 6 bases and the J segment 3 bases; nucleotides outside the gene matches: 12. CDR3 in amino acids: CASRPDTSGDYTDTQYF. The CDR3 nucleotides read TGTGCCAGCAGACCCGATACTAGCGGGGATTATACAGATACGCAGTATTTT.

V gene TRBV19 combines with J gene TRBJ1-2; tentative D call: TRBD1 (6 bases). The CDR3 runs to 11 residues. Trimming pared 10 bases from V and 6 bases from J, leaving 12 bases between. Germline V gene sequence: CDR1 LNHDA, CDR2 SQIVND (reference sequence). CDR3 in amino acids: CAIPDRDGYTF. Written as DNA, the CDR3 is TGTGCCATTCCGGACAGAGATGGCTACACCTTC.

The chain has TRBV27 and TRBJ1-6; 7 bases align to TRBD1. V lost 3 bases to trimming and J lost 10 bases; unmatched junction nucleotides: 9. CDR3 length: 15 residues. Germline CDR1 reads MNHEY; CDR2 reads SMNVEV (reference sequence). The CDR3 is CASSLGDRVRSPLHF. As DNA, the CDR3 is TGTGCCAGCAGTTTGGGTGACAGGGTAAGGTCACCCCTCCACTTT.

CDR3 protein: CASSRPSGQETQYF. CDR3 DNA sequence: TGTGCCAGCAGCCGTCCTAGCGGACAAGAGACCCAGTACTTC. V usage is TRBV7-9 and J usage is TRBJ2-5, with TRBD2 matching over 7 bases. Germline CDR1 and CDR2: SEHNR and FQNEAQ (reference sequence). V lost 5 bases, J lost 2 bases, and 5 bases stayed unmatched. The CDR3 consists of 14 residues.

J is TRBJ1-6 and V is TRBV10-3; 10 bases map to TRBD1. V lost 9 bases and J lost 8; bases outside the gene matches: 4. Germline V gene lookup returns CDR1 ENHRY and CDR2 SYGVKD. The CDR3 spans 13 residues. CDR3 nucleotides: TGTGCCATTGGACAGGGGGGTTATTCACCCCTCCACTTT. Amino acids: CAIGQGGYSPLHF.

The chain combines TRBV6-5 with TRBJ2-1; the match to TRBD1 covers 9 bases. The germline V gene has CDR1 MNHEY and CDR2 SVGAGI. J gave up 6 bases and V 5 bases, and 5 bases lay outside the gene matches. The CDR3 runs to 14 residues. In nucleotides, the CDR3 is TGTGCCAGCAGTCGGACAGGGGCACTCAATGAGCAGTTCTTC. It translates to CASSRTGALNEQFF.

This chain joins TRBV6-5 and TRBJ2-7; D is tentatively TRBD1 or TRBD2 (5 bases each). V was cut by 1 base and J by 7 bases, with 17 bases left in between. The CDR3 contains 15 residues. Germline assignment: CDR1 MNHEY and CDR2 SVGAGI. CDR3 nucleotide sequence: TGTGCCAGCAGTTACTTCCGGGACCGCCATGGAGAGCAGTACTTC. This codes for CASSYFRDRHGEQYF.

The V call is TRBV5-1, the J call TRBJ2-7; D remains ambiguous. Germline V lookup: CDR1 SGHRS, CDR2 YFSETQ. The CDR3 extends over 16 amino acids. Trimming removed 0 bases from V and 3 bases from J, with 16 bases in between. This CDR3 is CASSLVGSLNLYEQYF. The CDR3 DNA is TGCGCCAGCAGCTTGGTGGGCTCCTTAAATCTCTACGAGCAGTACTTC.

The chain is built from TRBV29-1 and TRBJ1-2; 8 nucleotides match TRBD1. From germline, CDR1 is SQVTM and CDR2 ANQGSEA. V gave up 3 bases and J gave up 6 bases; unmatched junction bases: 6. The CDR3 is made up of 13 amino acids. The DNA for the CDR3 is TGCAGCGTTGACCCGACAGGGGTCCATGGCTACACCTTC. Translating gives CSVDPTGVHGYTF. Complete variable domain (other parts from reference TRBV29-1 and TRBJ1-2): SAVISQKPSRDICQRGTSLTIQCQVDSQVTMMFWYRQQPGQSLTLIATANQGSEATYESGFVIDKFPISRPNLTFSTLTVSNMSPEDSSIYLCSVDPTGVHGYTFGSGTRLTVV.

This sequence joins TRBV7-3 and TRBJ2-5; 8 bases are shared with TRBD2. The CDR3 is 17 residues long. J lost 3 bases, V lost 0 bases, and 9 bases had no gene match. The V gene's germline CDR1 is SGHTA and CDR2 FQGTGA. CDR3 sequence reads: CASSLTSPGSGKETQYF. The CDR3 DNA sequence: TGTGCCAGCAGCTTAACGAGCCCGGGTAGCGGGAAAGAGACCCAGTACTTC.

The chain employs TRBV24-1 and TRBJ2-1, with 15 bases identical to TRBD2. Trimming at V came to 2 bases and at J to 0 bases, leaving 4 bases not matched to a gene. The CDR3 loop spans 19 amino acids. Germline loops: CDR1 KGHDR, CDR2 SFDVKD. The CDR3 nucleotides are TGTGCCACCAGTGATTCGGGACTAGCGGGAGGCCTCTCCTACAATGAGCAGTTCTTC. Its translation is CATSDSGLAGGLSYNEQFF.

The chain links TRBV28 to TRBJ1-6; D ambiguous. This CDR3 is built from 15 residues. CDR1 is MDHEN and CDR2 is SYDVKM in the germline V gene. Between the trimmed V and J ends, which lost 7 bases and 0 bases, there was a span of 10 bases. The CDR3 sequence: CASKSRSSYNSPLHF. The CDR3 nucleotides are TGTGCCAGCAAGAGCAGGAGCTCCTATAATTCACCCCTCCACTTT.

The V call is TRBV10-1, the J call TRBJ2-3; no firm D call. Between the trimmed V and J ends, which lost 3 bases and 0 bases, there was a span of 7 bases. The CDR3 is 14 amino acids. Germline CDR1 and CDR2: WNHNN and SYGVQD (reference sequence). Written as DNA, the CDR3 is TGCGCCAGCAGTGAATACCGTAGCACAGATACGCAGTATTTT. Residues: CASSEYRSTDTQYF.

This clone has only one observation. This sequence joins TRBV21-1 and TRBJ1-6. TRBV21-1 is shown as a pseudogene. This CDR3 is built from 14 residues. CDR3 DNA: TGTGCCAGCAGCCCATCCGAGGACTGGGCACCCCTCCACTTT. Its protein product is CASSPSEDWAPLHF.

V gene TRBV7-2 combines with J gene TRBJ1-2; 8 nucleotides agree with TRBD1. The CDR3 is 13 residues long. J gave up 7 bases and V 4 bases, and 5 bases lay outside the gene matches. Germline V CDR1 and CDR2: SGHTA, FQGNSA. CDR3 nucleotides: TGTGCCAGCAGCTCCGACAGGGGTGTTGGCTACACCTTC. Encoded protein: CASSSDRGVGYTF.

The chain links TRBV18 to TRBJ1-2, with a weak D call TRBD1 (6 bases). This CDR3 comprises 13 residues. The V gene lost 6 bases and the J gene lost 3 bases, with 11 bases spanning the gap. From germline, CDR1 is KGHSH and CDR2 LQKENI. Written as DNA, the CDR3 is TGTGCCAGCTCCGAGGACAGAGACTATGGCTACACCTTC. Translated: CASSEDRDYGYTF.

This sequence joins TRBV19 and TRBJ2-5; no clear D gene. CDR1 is LNHDA and CDR2 is SQIVND in the germline V gene (reference sequence). Trimming left V 5 bases short and J 2 bases short, with 15 bases between. The CDR3 runs 15 residues. The CDR3 DNA is TGTGCCAGTAGTTTCCCTAACGGGCCACAAGAGACCCAGTACTTC. This translates into CASSFPNGPQETQYF.

The chain recombines TRBV10-3 with TRBJ2-3; 11 bases fit TRBD2. CDR1 is ENHRY, CDR2 SYGVKD, per germline. CDR3 size: 14 residues. After removal of 8 bases from V and 3 bases from J, the junction contained 4 bases not matched to a gene. The CDR3 nucleotides are TGTGCCATCGTAGCGGGAGGGCCAACAGATACGCAGTATTTT. Its translation is CAIVAGGPTDTQYF.

This clone appeared once. This chain uses TRBV18 with TRBJ2-7; TRBD2 might be the D (6 bases). Trimming removed 0 bases at V and 6 bases at J, with 27 bases between. CDR1 KGHSH and CDR2 LQKENI come from the germline V gene. The CDR3 is 19 amino acids. CDR3 region: CASSPPKDGGRATTCEQYF. Written as DNA, the CDR3 is TGTGCCAGCTCACCACCTAAAGATGGGGGGAGAGCCACCACCTGCGAGCAGTACTTC.

This clone has only one observation. The chain has TRBV25-1 and TRBJ2-2; D gene ambiguous. This CDR3 spans 11 amino acids. The V end lost 6 bases, the J end lost 9 bases, and 8 bases lay between the germline ends. In germline, CDR1 is MGHDK, CDR2 SYGVNS. CDR3 protein: CASSENRELFF. CDR3 in DNA: TGTGCCAGCAGCGAGAATAGGGAGCTGTTTTTT.